This TCR beta chain came from a study of T cells after yellow fever vaccination (dated by TCRdb to the late 2010s). Concerning the study at large: The SMART-Seq v4 Ultra Low Input RNA kit was used to prepare libraries from fractions with low cell numbers. Bulk PBMC replicates and cell subsets were isolated from blood drawn at multiple timepoints before and after both primary and secondary immunization. To follow T-cell clones before and after both primary and booster YFV17D yellow fever vaccination, bulk TCR alpha and beta repertoires underwent longitudinal sequencing. Two healthy male donors, one aged 18 to 30 and one aged 30 to 40 years, made up the cohort. Results and caveats for the whole study, not just this receptor: Compared with the primary T-cell response, the secondary T-cell response was weaker but faster, peaking on day 5 rather than day 15. Computational filtering was needed because FACS-sorted repertoires could contain abundant contaminating clonotypes from the bulk population. A small fraction of clonotypes appeared in both the CD4 and CD8 compartments, likely as a result of convergent recombination. The study included only two donors, which limits how far the findings can be generalized. After the booster, most clones that had expanded after primary vaccination were detected again (around 96% of CD4 and 88% of CD8), suggesting broad maintenance of memory.

The treatment or condition label of this sample denotes: live attenuated yellow fever vaccine strain. PBMCs were isolated from peripheral blood using a standard Ficoll-Paque protocol. Dynabeads CD4 and CD8 positive selection kits were used to isolate CD4 and CD8 T-cell fractions. TriZol was used to extract RNA from bulk PBMCs, CD4 and CD8 fractions, and dextramer-positive and dextramer-negative fractions. As regards this clonotype: What this receptor recognizes is not known. No base qualities exist here, and no much larger clone lies one base off it.

The CDR3 contains 13 residues, cysteine and phenylalanine counted. Only CDR3 DNA remains: 39 bases, in frame from the first base. V sheds 7 bases and J sheds 11 bases, leaving 20 bases between their ends. According to the germline V gene (reference sequence), CDR1 reads MNHEY and CDR2 reads SMNVEV. The instrument was an Illumina NovaSeq 6000. TCR cDNA was synthesized by 5'RACE template switching, which introduced a universal primer site and unique molecular identifiers. cDNA synthesis was primed from both the TCR alpha and TCR beta constant segments. Library amplification used two PCR steps, and the second PCR step added sample barcodes and sequencing adapters. Sequencing of the libraries was done on either Illumina HiSeq 2500 (2x100 bp) or NovaSeq (2x150 bp). In the original analysis: MIGEC handled demultiplexing of reads and collapsing into UMI consensus sequences, while MiXCR performed V(D)J alignment. Vaccine-responding clonotypes were defined with edgeR using replicate PBMC samples, requiring FDR below 0.01 and a log2 fold change above 5 up to day 15. Each bulk clonotype received a CD4 or CD8 identity based on whether the sequenced CD4 or CD8 repertoire contained that clonotype at higher abundance. TCRdb took the public reads, trimmed them with fastp at Q25, ran MiXCR for clone calling and kept in-frame beta chains. Rows matching on CDR3 protein sequence are summarized as one entry with the most common DNA and genes. None of the V and J calls come from the authors' own analysis; TCRdb made them. The sample includes 80,000 to 100,000 distinct CDR3 sequences, with under 7% observed a single time. In total, the top ten clones hold approximately 39% of the sample.

The material was CD8+ T cells sorted from PBMCs, obtained 10 days after the yellow fever booster vaccination. The rearrangement combines TRBV27 with TRBJ1-1; the D gene is perhaps TRBD1, from 6 matching bases. The TCR sequence derives from a man aged 18 to 29 who received the YFV17D yellow fever vaccine. DNA sequence: TGTGCCAGCATGGACCTGGGAGGGGGAAGCGCTTTCTTT. Translated, this is CASMDLGGGSAFF.